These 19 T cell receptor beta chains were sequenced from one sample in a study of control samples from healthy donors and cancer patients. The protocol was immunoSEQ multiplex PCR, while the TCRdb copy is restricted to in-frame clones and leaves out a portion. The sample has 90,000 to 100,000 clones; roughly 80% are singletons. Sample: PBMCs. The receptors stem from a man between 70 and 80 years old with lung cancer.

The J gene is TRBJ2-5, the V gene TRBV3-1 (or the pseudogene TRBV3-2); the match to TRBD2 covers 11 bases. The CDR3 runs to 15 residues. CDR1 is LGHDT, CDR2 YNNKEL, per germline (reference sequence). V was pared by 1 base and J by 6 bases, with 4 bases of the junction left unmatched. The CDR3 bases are TGTGCCAGCAGCCAAGGGCTAGCGGGGGGACAGACCCAGTACTTC. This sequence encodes CASSQGLAGGQTQYF.

CDR3 nucleotides: TGTGCCACCAGTGACGCAGGGGCTAACGAGCAGTACTTC. Protein: CATSDAGANEQYF. V gene TRBV24-1 combines with J gene TRBJ2-7, with D perhaps matching TRBD1 (6 bases). V gave up 4 bases and J gave up 5 bases, with 11 bases separating them. This CDR3 spans 13 amino acids. Germline V gene sequence: CDR1 KGHDR, CDR2 SFDVKD.

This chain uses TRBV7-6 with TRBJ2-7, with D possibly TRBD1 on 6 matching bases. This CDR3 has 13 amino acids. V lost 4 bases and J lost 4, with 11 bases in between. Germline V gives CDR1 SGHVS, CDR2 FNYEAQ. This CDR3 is CASSSNREYEQYF. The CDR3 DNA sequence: TGTGCCAGCAGCTCGAACAGGGAATACGAGCAGTACTTC.

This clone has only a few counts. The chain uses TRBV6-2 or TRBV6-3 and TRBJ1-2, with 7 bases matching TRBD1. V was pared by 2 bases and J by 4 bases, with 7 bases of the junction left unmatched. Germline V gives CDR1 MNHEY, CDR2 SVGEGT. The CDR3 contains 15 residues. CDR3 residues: CASSYGTDNIYGYTF. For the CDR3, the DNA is TGTGCCAGCAGTTACGGGACAGACAACATCTATGGCTACACCTTC.

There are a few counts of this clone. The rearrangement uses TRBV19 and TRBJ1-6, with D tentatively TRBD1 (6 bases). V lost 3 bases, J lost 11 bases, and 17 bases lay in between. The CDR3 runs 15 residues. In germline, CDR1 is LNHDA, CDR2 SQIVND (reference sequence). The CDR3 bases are TGTGCCAGTAGTATCCCAAGTTCTCCAGGGGCACCCCTCCACTTT. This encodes CASSIPSSPGAPLHF.

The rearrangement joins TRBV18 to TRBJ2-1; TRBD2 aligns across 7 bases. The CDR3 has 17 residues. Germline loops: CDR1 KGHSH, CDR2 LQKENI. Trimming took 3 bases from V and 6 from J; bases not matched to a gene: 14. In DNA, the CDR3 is TGTGCCAGCTCACCGAACGGCCTAGCGGTGATTGGCAATGAGCAGTTCTTC. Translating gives CASSPNGLAVIGNEQFF.

For the CDR3, the DNA is TGTGCCAGTAGTATTGGTACTCAGCCCCAGCATTTT. It codes for CASSIGTQPQHF. This chain links TRBV19 with TRBJ1-5, with D unresolved. The length of the CDR3 is 12 residues. The V end lost 3 bases, the J end lost 6 bases, and 6 bases lay between the germline ends. The germline V gene has CDR1 LNHDA and CDR2 SQIVND (reference sequence).

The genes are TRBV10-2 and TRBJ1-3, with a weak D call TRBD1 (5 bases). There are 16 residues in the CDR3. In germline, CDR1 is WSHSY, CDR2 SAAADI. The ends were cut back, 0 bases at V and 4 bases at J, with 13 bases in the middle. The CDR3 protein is CASSESGPGSGNTIYF. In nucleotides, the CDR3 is TGCGCCAGCAGTGAGTCGGGGCCAGGGTCCGGAAACACCATATATTTT.

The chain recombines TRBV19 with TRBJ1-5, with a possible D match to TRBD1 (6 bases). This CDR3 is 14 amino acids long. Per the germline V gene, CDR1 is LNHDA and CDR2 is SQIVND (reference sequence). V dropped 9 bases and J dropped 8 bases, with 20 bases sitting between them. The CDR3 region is CASQKGRGPEPQHF. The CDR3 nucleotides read TGTGCCAGCCAAAAGGGGCGGGGGCCGGAGCCCCAGCATTTT.

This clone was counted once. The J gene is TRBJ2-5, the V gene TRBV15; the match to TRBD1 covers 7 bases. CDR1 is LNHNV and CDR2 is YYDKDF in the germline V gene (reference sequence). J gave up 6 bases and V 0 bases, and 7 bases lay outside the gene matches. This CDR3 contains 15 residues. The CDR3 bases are TGTGCCACCAGCAGAGATCAAGGGGGCTGGCAGACCCAGTACTTC. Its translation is CATSRDQGGWQTQYF. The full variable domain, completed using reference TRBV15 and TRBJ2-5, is DAMVIQNPRYQVTQFGKPVTLSCSQTLNHNVMYWYQQKSSQAPKLLFHYYDKDFNNEADTPDNFQSRRPNTSFCFLDIRSPGLGDTAMYLCATSRDQGGWQTQYFGPGTRLLVL.

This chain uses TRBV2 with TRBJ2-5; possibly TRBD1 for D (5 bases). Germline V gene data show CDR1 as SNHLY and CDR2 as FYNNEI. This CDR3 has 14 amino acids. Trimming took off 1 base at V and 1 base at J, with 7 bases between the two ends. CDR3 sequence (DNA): TGTGCCAGCAGTGAAGGGGGCCGCCAAGAGACCCAGTACTTC. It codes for CASSEGGRQETQYF.

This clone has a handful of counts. The CDR3 DNA reads TGTGCCAGCAGCCGTAAGACAGGGTATCAGCCCCAGCATTTT. Translated, it gives CASSRKTGYQPQHF. V usage is TRBV7-2 and J usage is TRBJ1-5, with 7 bases matching TRBD1. Germline lookup yields CDR1 SGHTA and CDR2 FQGNSA. This CDR3 spans 14 amino acids. Trimming at V came to 5 bases and at J to 5 bases, leaving 6 bases not matched to a gene.

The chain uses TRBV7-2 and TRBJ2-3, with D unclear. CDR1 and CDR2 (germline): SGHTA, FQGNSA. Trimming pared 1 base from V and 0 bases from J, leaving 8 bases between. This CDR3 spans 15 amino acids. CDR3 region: CASSLGAFSTDTQYF. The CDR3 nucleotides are TGTGCCAGCAGCTTAGGAGCATTTAGCACAGATACGCAGTATTTT.

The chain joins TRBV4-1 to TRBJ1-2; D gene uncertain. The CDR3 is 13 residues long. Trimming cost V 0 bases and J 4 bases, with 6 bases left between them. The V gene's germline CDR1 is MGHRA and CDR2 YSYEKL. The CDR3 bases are TGCGCCAGCAGCCAAGAGGGTGGCTATGGCTACACCTTC. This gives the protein CASSQEGGYGYTF.

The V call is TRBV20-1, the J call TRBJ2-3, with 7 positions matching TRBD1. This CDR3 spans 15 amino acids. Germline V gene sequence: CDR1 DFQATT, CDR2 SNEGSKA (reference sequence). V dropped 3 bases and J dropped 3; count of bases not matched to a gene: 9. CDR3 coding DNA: TGCAGTGCTAGTAAGCCGGGACAGAGAACAGATACGCAGTATTTT. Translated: CSASKPGQRTDTQYF.

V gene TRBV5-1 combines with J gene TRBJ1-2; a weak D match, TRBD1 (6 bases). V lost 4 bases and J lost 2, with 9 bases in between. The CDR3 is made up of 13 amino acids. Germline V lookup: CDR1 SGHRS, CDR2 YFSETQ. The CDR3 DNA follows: TGCGCCAGCAGCCAGACAGGCAACTATGGCTACACCTTC. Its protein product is CASSQTGNYGYTF.

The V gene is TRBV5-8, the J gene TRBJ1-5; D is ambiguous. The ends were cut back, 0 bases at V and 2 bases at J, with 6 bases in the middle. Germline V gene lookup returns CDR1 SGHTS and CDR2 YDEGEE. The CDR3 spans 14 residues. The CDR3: CASSLEGGNQPQHF. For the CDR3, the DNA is TGTGCCAGCAGCTTGGAGGGCGGCAATCAGCCCCAGCATTTT.

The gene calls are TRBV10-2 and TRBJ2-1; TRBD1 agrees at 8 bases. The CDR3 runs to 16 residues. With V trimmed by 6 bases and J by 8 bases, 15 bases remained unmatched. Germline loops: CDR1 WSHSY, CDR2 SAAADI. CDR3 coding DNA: TGCGCCAGCAGCGATCCCGGGACAGGAGGTCTCGATGAGCAGTTCTTC. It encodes CASSDPGTGGLDEQFF.

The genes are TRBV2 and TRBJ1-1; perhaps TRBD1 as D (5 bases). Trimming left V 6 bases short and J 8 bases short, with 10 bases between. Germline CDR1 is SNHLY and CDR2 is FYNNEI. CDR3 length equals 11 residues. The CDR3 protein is CASRPRGEAFF. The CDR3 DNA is TGTGCCAGCAGGCCTCGGGGGGAAGCTTTCTTT.